The T cell receptor (beta chain) under discussion was sequenced for a study of blood T cell repertoires in COVID-19. The wider study: Sample material is recorded as cDNA or gDNA derived from T cells, B-cell-depleted T cells, or PBMCs.

TCRdb's table, derived via immunoSEQ multiplex PCR, lists solely in-frame clones and lacks some. The table shows roughly 260,000 clones, with approximately 92% occurring only once. While infection was still active, Seattle patients were enrolled and then followed longitudinally. CDR1 is WSHSY, CDR2 SAAADI, per germline. There are 14 residues in the CDR3. The V end lost 7 bases, the J end lost 0 bases, and 10 bases lay between the germline ends. This clonotype was obtained from a person under 35 with COVID-19, enrolled during active disease. The chain combines TRBV10-2 with TRBJ2-1, with D perhaps TRBD1 (5 bases). Sequencing used peripheral blood. The CDR3 spells CASNSGYSYNEQFF. CDR3 DNA sequence: TGCGCCAGCAATTCAGGGTACTCCTACAATGAGCAGTTCTTC.